This T cell receptor beta chain originates from a study of shared clonotypes between healthy human individuals (TCRdb year 2020). Concerning the study at large: A couple of women and a few men aged 18 to 49 years were included in the cohort. For each donor, CD4 naive and CD4 memory were each given three plates, CD8 naive was given two plates, and CD8 memory was given one plate. The study deeply sequenced blood TCR repertoires of about 5 healthy adults to estimate repertoire size and the extent of clonotype sharing between individuals. To increase sequencing depth and limit assay-specific biases, different laboratories used diverse techniques to prepare libraries and sequence TCR repertoires. Per donor, leukapheresis produced somewhere between about 0.9 and 9.5 billion PBMCs. Overall study outcomes, separate from this receptor: Pairwise subsampling indicated that sequencing depth was expected to affect the degree of clonotype sharing among donors. When a few donors were compared, the shared fraction of clonotypes was 5% to 6.5% for naive CD4, about 4% for naive CD8, more than 2% for memory CD4, and 0.35% to 0.5% for memory CD8. Clonotypes shared by all four sorted-subset donors showed higher generation probabilities than non-shared clonotypes. Sampling was restricted to blood, and TCR repertoires in tissue are likely to differ from TCR repertoires in blood. Larger estimated clonotype richness was generally found for naive subsets than for memory subsets. Incomplete sequencing was indicated by rarefaction of sorted-subset datasets, despite the large sequencing depth. The genetic and exposure-history diversity represented was limited by the small number of donors.

TCR CDR3 regions were amplified from genomic DNA by multiplex PCR using the deep immunoSEQ assay. Extracted genomic DNA from each cell subset was spread evenly across all wells of several immunoSEQ 96-well plates, with each plate serving as a replicate. Each replicate PCR for sorted subsets received roughly 0.2 ug genomic DNA, equal to 28,000 or so T cell genomes. Purified libraries were quantified with a Qubit 3.0 fluorometer, sized on a Bioanalyzer 2100, and re-quantified with the KAPA Library Quantification kit. Every immunoSEQ 96-well plate was sequenced on a separate single-read 150-cycle Illumina NextSeq 550 flow cell. In the paper's pipeline: Because only junctional sequences without quality scores were contained in the immunoSEQ output, filtering matching that applied to full-length reads could not be performed. Sequences were annotated with PyIR, a Python wrapper for IgBLAST v1.9, and V/J genes and CDR3 were assigned using IMGT germline references. Any read was removed if the V/J assignment was weak (E-value above 1e-6), the CDR3 was missing, or the read contained stop codons, out-of-frame junctions, or ambiguous translated residues. A V3J clonotype was defined by an identical inferred V gene, J gene, and CDR3 amino acid sequence. To compute the percentage overlap between repertoires, the number of shared unique clonotypes was divided by the size of the smaller repertoire. Three approaches were used to assess repertoire richness: RTK rarefaction, the Chao1 estimator, and Recon v2.1 estimates of unobserved clonotypes. Generation probabilities for all TCRbeta clonotypes obtained by the gDNA method from a handful of donors were computed using OLGA. TCRdb limited this immuneACCESS table to in-frame rearrangements with V and J called. A share of clones is missing; checked studies link under half to unresolved V genes, and the rest is unexplained. The V and J calls and clone size were taken over from that table, and D and trimming were inferred from the DNA. Present in this sample are over a million clones, roughly 96% of which were seen just once. Clones ranked in the top ten supply 1% to 1.5% of the sample.

After removal of 3 bases from V and 2 bases from J, the junction retains 4 bases not matched to a gene. The CDR1 and CDR2 encoded by the germline V gene (reference sequence) are LNHDA and SQIVND. The CDR3 holds 14 amino acids from the cysteine to the phenylalanine. The only DNA kept is the CDR3, 42 bases in frame from the first base. Regarding this clone: Its antigen is currently not known. Per-base quality was not reported, and no clone a single base away is much larger than it. The same CDR3 arises from other DNA sequences in this sample as well.

The donors were healthy, HIV-negative adults who had no recently reported acute infections or vaccinations. Every donor was a Caucasian adult living in Nashville, Tennessee, USA. CD4+ T cells were enriched through magnetic negative selection, after which naive cells were positively selected on CD45RA and the remaining negative fraction served as the memory subset. Blood was obtained by leukapheresis, after which PBMCs were separated by Ficoll-Histopaque density gradient centrifugation and cryopreserved in liquid nitrogen vapor phase. Analytical flow cytometry was used to check the purity and quantity of every magnetically sorted T cell population. Genomic DNA was isolated from each sorted fraction and quantified by UV absorbance on a Nanodrop 2000c.

The receptor was isolated from a man aged 25 to 40 in good health. The chain was built from TRBV19 and TRBJ2-7; the central 7 bases match TRBD1. The sample comprised naive CD4+ T cells sorted from blood. Interpreted using the paper, the cell subset or site label stands for: CD45RA+ positively selected. In nucleotides, the sequence is TGTGCCAGTAGTATTGTAGGGACAGCCTACGAGCAGTACTTC. This encodes CASSIVGTAYEQYF.